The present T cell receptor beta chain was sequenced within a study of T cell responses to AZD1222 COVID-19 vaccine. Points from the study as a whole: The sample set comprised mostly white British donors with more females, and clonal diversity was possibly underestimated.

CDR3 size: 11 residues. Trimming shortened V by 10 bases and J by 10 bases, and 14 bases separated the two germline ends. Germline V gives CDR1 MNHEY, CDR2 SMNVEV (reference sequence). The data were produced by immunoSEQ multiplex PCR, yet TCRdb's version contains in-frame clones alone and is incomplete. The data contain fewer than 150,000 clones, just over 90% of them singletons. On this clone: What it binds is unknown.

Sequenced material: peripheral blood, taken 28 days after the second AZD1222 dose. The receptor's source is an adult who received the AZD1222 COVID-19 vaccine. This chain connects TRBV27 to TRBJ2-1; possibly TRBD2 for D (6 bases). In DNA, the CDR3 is TGTGCCATTATCCAGGGAGGAGAGCAGTTCTTC. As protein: CAIIQGGEQFF.